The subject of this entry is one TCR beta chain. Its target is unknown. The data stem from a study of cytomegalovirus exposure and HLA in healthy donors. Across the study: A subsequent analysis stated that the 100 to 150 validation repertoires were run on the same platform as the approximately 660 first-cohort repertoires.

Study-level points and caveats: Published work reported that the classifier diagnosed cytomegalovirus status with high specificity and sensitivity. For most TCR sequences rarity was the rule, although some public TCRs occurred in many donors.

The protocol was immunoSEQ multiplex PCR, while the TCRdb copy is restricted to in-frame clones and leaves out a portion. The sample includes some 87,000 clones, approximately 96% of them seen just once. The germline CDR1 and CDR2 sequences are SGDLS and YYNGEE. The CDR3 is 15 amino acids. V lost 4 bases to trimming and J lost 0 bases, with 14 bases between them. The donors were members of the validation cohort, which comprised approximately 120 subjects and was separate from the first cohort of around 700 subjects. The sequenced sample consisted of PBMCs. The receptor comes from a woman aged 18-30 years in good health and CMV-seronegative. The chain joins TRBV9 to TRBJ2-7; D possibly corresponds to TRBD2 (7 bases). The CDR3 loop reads CASSRRGRDSYEQYF. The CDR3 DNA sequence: TGTGCCAGCAGCCGAAGGGGGAGGGACTCCTACGAGCAGTACTTC.